This T cell receptor (beta chain) was obtained from a study of T cell changes during pregnancy in multiple sclerosis. The CDR3 has 12 amino acids. Germline V lookup: CDR1 ENHRY, CDR2 SYGVKD. Clones were sequenced by immunoSEQ multiplex PCR, and TCRdb holds only the in-frame ones, with some missing. This sample has under 55,000 clones, with 92% found just once. V and J are TRBV10-3 and TRBJ1-3; D not certain. The sequence was obtained from a female donor with multiple sclerosis, enrolled in a pregnancy study. This specimen consisted of CD4+ T cells from peripheral blood mononuclear cells, obtained in the third trimester of pregnancy. CDR3 in amino acids: CGYSFSGNTIYF. CDR3 sequence (DNA): TGTGGGTACAGCTTCTCTGGAAACACCATATATTTT.